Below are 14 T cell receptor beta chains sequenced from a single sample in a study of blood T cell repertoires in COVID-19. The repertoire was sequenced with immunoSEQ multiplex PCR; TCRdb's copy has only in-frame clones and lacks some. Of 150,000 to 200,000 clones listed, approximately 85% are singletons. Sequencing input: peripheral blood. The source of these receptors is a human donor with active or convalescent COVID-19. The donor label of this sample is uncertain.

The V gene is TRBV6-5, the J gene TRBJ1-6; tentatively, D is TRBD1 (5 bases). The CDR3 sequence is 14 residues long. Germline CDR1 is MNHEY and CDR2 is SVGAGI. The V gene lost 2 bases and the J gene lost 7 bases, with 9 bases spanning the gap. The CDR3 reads CASSYGTANSPLHF. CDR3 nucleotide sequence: TGTGCCAGCAGTTACGGGACTGCGAATTCACCCCTCCACTTT.

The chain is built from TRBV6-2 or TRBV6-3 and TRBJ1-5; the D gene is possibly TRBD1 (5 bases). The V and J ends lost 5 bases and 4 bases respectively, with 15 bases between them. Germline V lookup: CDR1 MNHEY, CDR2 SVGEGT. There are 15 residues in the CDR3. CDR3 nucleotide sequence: TGTGCCAGCAGTCACGCCAGGGTCGGAAATCAGCCCCAGCATTTT. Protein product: CASSHARVGNQPQHF.

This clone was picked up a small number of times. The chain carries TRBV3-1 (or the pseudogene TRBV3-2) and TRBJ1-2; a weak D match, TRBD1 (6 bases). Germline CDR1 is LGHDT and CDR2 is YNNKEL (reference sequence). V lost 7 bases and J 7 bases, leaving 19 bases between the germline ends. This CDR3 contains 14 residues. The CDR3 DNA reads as TGTGCCAGCACCCCTAGAGGGGGAATTGGTGGCTACACCTTC. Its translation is CASTPRGGIGGYTF.

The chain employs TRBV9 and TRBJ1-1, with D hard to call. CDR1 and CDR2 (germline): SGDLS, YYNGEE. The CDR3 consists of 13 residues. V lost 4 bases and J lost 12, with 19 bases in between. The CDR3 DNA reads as TGTGCCAGCAGCCCTTCAAGAAGTGAGAGCCCTTTCTTT. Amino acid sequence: CASSPSRSESPFF.

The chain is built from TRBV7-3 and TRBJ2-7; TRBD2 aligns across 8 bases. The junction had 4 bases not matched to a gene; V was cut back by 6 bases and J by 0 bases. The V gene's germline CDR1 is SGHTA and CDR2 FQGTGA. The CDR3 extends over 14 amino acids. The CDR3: CASSWSGSSYEQYF. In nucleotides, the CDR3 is TGTGCCAGCAGTTGGAGCGGGAGCTCCTACGAGCAGTACTTC. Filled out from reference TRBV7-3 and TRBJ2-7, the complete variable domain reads GAGVSQTPSNKVTEKGKYVELRCDPISGHTALYWYRQSLGQGPEFLIYFQGTGAADDSGLPNDRFFAVRPEGSVSTLKIQRTERGDSAVYLCASSWSGSSYEQYFGPGTRLTVT.

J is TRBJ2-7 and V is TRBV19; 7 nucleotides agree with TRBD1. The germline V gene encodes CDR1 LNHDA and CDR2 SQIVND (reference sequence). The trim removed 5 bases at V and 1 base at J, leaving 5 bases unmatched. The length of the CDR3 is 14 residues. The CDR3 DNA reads TGTGCCAGTAGTCTCTACAGGGGATCCTACGAGCAGTACTTC. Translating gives CASSLYRGSYEQYF.

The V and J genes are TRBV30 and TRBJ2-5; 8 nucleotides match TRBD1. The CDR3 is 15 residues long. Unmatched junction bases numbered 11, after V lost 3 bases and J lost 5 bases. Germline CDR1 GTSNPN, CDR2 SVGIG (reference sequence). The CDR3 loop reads CAWSIGQGGEETQYF. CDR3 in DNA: TGTGCCTGGAGCATAGGACAGGGAGGCGAGGAGACCCAGTACTTC.

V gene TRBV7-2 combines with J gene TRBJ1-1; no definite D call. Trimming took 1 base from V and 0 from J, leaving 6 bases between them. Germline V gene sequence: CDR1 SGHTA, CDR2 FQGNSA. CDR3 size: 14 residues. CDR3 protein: CASSLGAMNTEAFF. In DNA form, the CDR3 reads TGTGCCAGCAGCTTAGGGGCAATGAACACTGAAGCTTTCTTT.

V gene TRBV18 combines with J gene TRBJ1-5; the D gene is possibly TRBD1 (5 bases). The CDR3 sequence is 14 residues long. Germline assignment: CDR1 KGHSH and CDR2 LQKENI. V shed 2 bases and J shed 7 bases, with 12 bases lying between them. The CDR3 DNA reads TGTGCCAGCTCACCAGGGGCGGGATGGCAGCCCCAGCATTTT. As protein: CASSPGAGWQPQHF.

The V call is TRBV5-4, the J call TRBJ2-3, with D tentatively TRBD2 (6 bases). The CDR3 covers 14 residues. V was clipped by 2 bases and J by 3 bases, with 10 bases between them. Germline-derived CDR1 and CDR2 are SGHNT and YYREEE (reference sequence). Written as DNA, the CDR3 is TGTGCCAGCAGCTTTAGCGGCCTGACAGATACGCAGTATTTT. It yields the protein CASSFSGLTDTQYF.

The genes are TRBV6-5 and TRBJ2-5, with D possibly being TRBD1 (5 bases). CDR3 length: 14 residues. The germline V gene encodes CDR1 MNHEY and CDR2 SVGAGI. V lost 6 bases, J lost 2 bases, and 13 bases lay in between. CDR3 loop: CASRIGGAQETQYF. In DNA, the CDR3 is TGTGCCAGCAGGATAGGTGGGGCTCAAGAGACCCAGTACTTC.

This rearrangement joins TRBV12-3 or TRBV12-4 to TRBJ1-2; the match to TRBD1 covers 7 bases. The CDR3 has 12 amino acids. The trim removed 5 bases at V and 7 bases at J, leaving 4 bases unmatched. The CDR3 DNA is TGTGCCAGCAGTGACAGGGTGGGTGGCTACACCTTC. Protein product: CASSDRVGGYTF.

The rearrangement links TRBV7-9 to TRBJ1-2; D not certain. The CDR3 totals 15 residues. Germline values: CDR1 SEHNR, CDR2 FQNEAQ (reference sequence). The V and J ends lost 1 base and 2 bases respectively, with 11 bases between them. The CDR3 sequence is CASSLGPSVNYGYTF. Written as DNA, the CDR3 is TGTGCCAGCAGCTTAGGTCCGTCGGTAAACTATGGCTACACCTTC.

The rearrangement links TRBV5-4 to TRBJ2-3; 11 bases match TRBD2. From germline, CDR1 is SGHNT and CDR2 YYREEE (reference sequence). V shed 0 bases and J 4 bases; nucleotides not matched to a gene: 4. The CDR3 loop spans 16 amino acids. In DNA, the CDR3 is TGTGCCAGCAGCTTGGATGGACTAGCGGGTGCAGATACGCAGTATTTT. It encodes CASSLDGLAGADTQYF.